The sequence of this T cell receptor (beta chain) was determined in a study of blood T cell repertoires in COVID-19. Study context: T cells, B-cell-depleted T cells, or PBMCs provided the cDNA or gDNA that served as material.

Libraries were prepared by immunoSEQ multiplex PCR; TCRdb keeps only in-frame clonotypes and omits some of them. The sample shows about 380,000 clones, 70% to 90% of them seen only once. Symptom resolution, clearance, or two negative PCRs marked donors in Cohort 3 as recovered. V lost 6 bases, J lost 3 bases, and 3 bases stayed unmatched. The CDR3 contains 15 residues. CDR1 ENHRY and CDR2 SYGVKD come from the germline V gene. Sequencing was carried out using PBMCs or T cells enriched from blood (not recorded which). The chain combines TRBV10-3 with TRBJ2-1; 12 nucleotides agree with TRBD2. The receptor was isolated from a man under 40 who had recovered from COVID-19. CDR3 residues: CAISLAGGDYNEQFF. CDR3 nucleotide sequence: TGTGCCATCAGCCTAGCGGGGGGGGACTACAATGAGCAGTTCTTC.